This T cell receptor beta chain comes out of a study of T-cell memory formation after mild COVID-19. Whole-study results and caveats: Contracting clones from day 15 to 85 showed balanced CD4/CD8; later expanders favored CD4+. Some clones that responded were present in memory (sampled pre-infection), which suggests cross-reactive memory joined.

On this clonotype itself: Its antigen is undetermined.

The CDR3 totals 14 residues. The germline V gene encodes CDR1 SGDLS and CDR2 YYNGEE. Germline trimming cut 4 bases from V and 4 bases from J; bases unmatched to any gene: 6. TCRdb redid the calling of the 5' RACE reads with MiXCR, one entry per CDR3 protein. The table lists roughly 110,000 distinct CDR3 sequences, about 17% of them singletons, with 25% to 30% in the top ten. The material sequenced was PBMCs or a T cell subset sorted from them (not recorded which). The chain joins TRBV9 to TRBJ2-5; 8 bases are shared with TRBD1. This TCR was recovered from an adult woman who had mild COVID-19 (a few samples of this study predate the infection). Cell type and time point are not known. CDR3 residues: CASSPQDRAETQYF. The CDR3 nucleotides are TGTGCCAGCAGCCCCCAGGACAGGGCAGAGACCCAGTACTTC. Full variable domain (missing parts from reference TRBV9 and TRBJ2-5): DSGVTQTPKHLITATGQRVTLRCSPRSGDLSVYWYQQSLDQGLQFLIQYYNGEERAKGNILERFSAQQFPDLHSELNLSSLELGDSALYFCASSPQDRAETQYFGPGTRLLVL.